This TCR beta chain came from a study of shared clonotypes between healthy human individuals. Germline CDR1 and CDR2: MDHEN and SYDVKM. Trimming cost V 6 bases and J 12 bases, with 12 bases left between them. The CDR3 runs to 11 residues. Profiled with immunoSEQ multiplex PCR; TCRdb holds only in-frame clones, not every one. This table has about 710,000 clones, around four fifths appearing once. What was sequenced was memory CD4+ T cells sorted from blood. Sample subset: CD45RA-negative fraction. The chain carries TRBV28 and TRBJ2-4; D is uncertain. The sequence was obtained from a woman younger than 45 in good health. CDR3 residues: CASSERLGQYF. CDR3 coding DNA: TGTGCCAGCAGCGAACGGTTGGGTCAGTACTTC.